These 30 T cell receptor beta chains were sequenced from one sample in a study of neoadjuvant anti-PD-1 for oral cavity cancer. The protocol was immunoSEQ multiplex PCR, while the TCRdb copy is restricted to in-frame clones and leaves out a portion. Of more than 13,000 clones listed, about 75% were seen once; the top ten hold more than 2%. As for time point: after neoadjuvant nivolumab, at surgical resection. Specimen: PBMCs, collected after nivolumab (anti-PD-1) treatment. The receptors here all came from a person aged 40 to 85 with oral cavity squamous cell carcinoma.

This chain uses TRBV7-2 with TRBJ2-3, with 8 bases lining up with TRBD2. V trimming: 2 bases; J trimming: 3 bases; junction bases outside the gene matches: 7. The CDR3 is made up of 16 amino acids. The germline V gene encodes CDR1 SGHTA and CDR2 FQGNSA. CDR3 in amino acids: CASSLRLAWDTDTQYF. The CDR3 nucleotides read TGTGCCAGCAGCTTAAGACTAGCGTGGGATACAGATACGCAGTATTTT.

DNA of the CDR3: TGTGCCAGCGCTCCCGGACAGAGCTATGGCTACACCTTC. Its protein product is CASAPGQSYGYTF. The genes are TRBV27 and TRBJ1-2; D might be TRBD1 (6 bases). V gave up 8 bases and J gave up 4 bases, with 14 bases separating them. Germline CDR1 and CDR2: MNHEY and SMNVEV (reference sequence). The CDR3 covers 13 residues.

This clone was seen only once. The chain has TRBV27 and TRBJ2-7; 8 nucleotides align to TRBD2. The CDR3 covers 15 residues. Trimming took 5 bases from V and 0 from J; bases not matched to a gene: 6. Germline assignment: CDR1 MNHEY and CDR2 SMNVEV (reference sequence). CDR3 protein: CASSPLAGSSYEQYF. In DNA form, the CDR3 reads TGTGCCAGCAGTCCCTTAGCGGGAAGCTCCTACGAGCAGTACTTC.

This chain uses TRBV27 with TRBJ2-5, with 9 bases matching TRBD1. Germline CDR1 MNHEY, CDR2 SMNVEV (reference sequence). J lost 3 bases, V lost 5 bases, and 19 bases had no gene match. The CDR3 is made up of 19 amino acids. CDR3 nucleotides: TGTGCCAGCAGTCCACGGGTGACAGGGGGACGTCTGAGAGAAGAGACCCAGTACTTC. Translated: CASSPRVTGGRLREETQYF.

V and J are TRBV11-2 and TRBJ2-3; D unclear. The V gene lost 3 bases and the J gene lost 2 bases, with 9 bases spanning the gap. CDR3 length: 14 amino acids. Germline values: CDR1 SGHAT, CDR2 FQNNGV. CDR3 in amino acids: CASSLVGLTDTQYF. The DNA for the CDR3 is TGTGCCAGCAGCTTGGTCGGCCTCACAGATACGCAGTATTTT.

CDR3 bases: TGTGCCAGCAACCCTAGCGGGTGGAACTACAATGAGCAGTTCTTC. This translates into CASNPSGWNYNEQFF. This rearrangement joins TRBV7-8 to TRBJ2-1, with 8 bases identical to TRBD2. CDR3 length equals 15 residues. The junction had 8 bases not matched to a gene; V was cut back by 7 bases and J by 3 bases. Germline CDR1 and CDR2: SGHVS and FQNEAQ. Together with reference TRBV7-8 and TRBJ2-1, the CDR3 gives the full variable domain: GAGVSQSPRYKVAKRGQDVALRCDPISGHVSLFWYQQALGQGPEFLTYFQNEAQLDKSGLPSDRFFAERPEGSVSTLKIQRTQQEDSAVYLCASNPSGWNYNEQFFGPGTRLTVL.

The rearrangement uses TRBV7-9 and TRBJ2-3; 10 bases are a match to TRBD2. Germline CDR1 reads SEHNR; CDR2 reads FQNEAQ (reference sequence). With V trimmed by 5 bases and J by 4 bases, 6 bases remained unmatched. CDR3 length equals 15 residues. CDR3 DNA sequence: TGTGCCAGCAGCCGAGCGGGAGGGACCTCAGATACGCAGTATTTT. Encoded protein: CASSRAGGTSDTQYF.

As DNA, the CDR3 is TGTGCCAGCAGTTTTCAGGGGGCTACACCAAATCAGCCCCAGCATTTT. Amino acids: CASSFQGATPNQPQHF. The chain joins TRBV28 to TRBJ1-5; 8 bases are shared with TRBD1. CDR3 length: 16 residues. Germline values: CDR1 MDHEN, CDR2 SYDVKM. J gave up 4 bases and V 3 bases, and 8 bases lay outside the gene matches.

The chain couples TRBV29-1 to TRBJ2-7, with 8 nucleotides matching TRBD1. V shed 5 bases, J shed 1 base, and the junction held 4 bases outside the gene matches. The CDR3 extends over 13 amino acids. The germline V gene encodes CDR1 SQVTM and CDR2 ANQGSEA. In nucleotides, the CDR3 is TGCAGCGTTCAGGGGGCAGAGTCCTACGAGCAGTACTTC. The encoded protein is CSVQGAESYEQYF.

The count of this clone is one. The chain carries TRBV2 and TRBJ2-5; D is perhaps TRBD2 (6 bases). CDR1 is SNHLY and CDR2 is FYNNEI in the germline V gene. The CDR3 sequence is 16 residues long. Trimming pared 6 bases from V and 3 bases from J, leaving 20 bases between. Written as DNA, the CDR3 is TGTGCCAGCAGGACCATACCGGGAGAAAAGAAAGAGACCCAGTACTTC. Translation gives CASRTIPGEKKETQYF. Full variable domain (remainder filled in from reference TRBV2 and TRBJ2-5): EPEVTQTPSHQVTQMGQEVILRCVPISNHLYFYWYRQILGQKVEFLVSFYNNEISEKSEIFDDQFSVERPDGSNFTLKIRSTKLEDSAMYFCASRTIPGEKKETQYFGPGTRLLVL.

This sequence joins TRBV11-2 and TRBJ2-1; D might be TRBD1 (6 bases). Germline CDR1 reads SGHAT; CDR2 reads FQNNGV. V lost 5 bases and J 0 bases, leaving 11 bases between the germline ends. The CDR3 has 15 residues. The CDR3 spells CASSKTGPSYNEQFF. The CDR3, as DNA: TGTGCCAGCAGCAAAACAGGGCCCTCCTACAATGAGCAGTTCTTC.

This rearrangement joins TRBV7-9 to TRBJ2-5, with 7 bases lining up with TRBD1. V lost 5 bases to trimming and J lost 1 base; unmatched junction nucleotides: 7. CDR1 and CDR2 (germline): SEHNR, FQNEAQ (reference sequence). The CDR3 loop spans 15 amino acids. The DNA of the CDR3 is TGTGCCAGCAGCATTGCACAGGGGAGCCAAGAGACCCAGTACTTC. This gives the protein CASSIAQGSQETQYF.

The V call is TRBV27, the J call TRBJ2-1; a possible D gene is TRBD2 (5 bases). The CDR3 spans 16 residues. Trimming pared 5 bases from V and 0 bases from J, leaving 14 bases between. The V gene's germline CDR1 is MNHEY and CDR2 SMNVEV (reference sequence). The CDR3 DNA reads as TGTGCCAGCAGTCTTTTAGCGAGAAGCTCCTACAATGAGCAGTTCTTC. This translates into CASSLLARSSYNEQFF.

V usage is TRBV7-2 and J usage is TRBJ2-5; 8 bases fit TRBD1. This CDR3 contains 13 residues. Losses at the gene ends were 3 bases for V and 4 bases for J; bases not matched to a gene: 1. The germline V gene has CDR1 SGHTA and CDR2 FQGNSA. The CDR3 sequence: CASSFDRGETQYF. The CDR3 DNA is TGTGCCAGCAGCTTCGACAGGGGAGAGACCCAGTACTTC.

The rearrangement uses TRBV14 and TRBJ2-1; D gene ambiguous. The CDR3 loop spans 15 amino acids. V lost 3 bases and J lost 3, with 12 bases in between. The germline V gene has CDR1 SGHDN and CDR2 FVKESK. DNA of the CDR3: TGTGCCAGCAGCCACACCAGGTCCTTCTACAATGAGCAGTTCTTC. Its translation: CASSHTRSFYNEQFF.

This clone was recorded a few times. CDR3 in DNA: TGTGCCAGCAGCTTGGGGCGTACTGAGCAGTTCTTC. It specifies CASSLGRTEQFF. The chain carries TRBV5-6 and TRBJ2-1; D is uncertain. Germline CDR1 and CDR2: SGHDT and YYEEEE. This CDR3 spans 12 amino acids. Trimming removed 0 bases from V and 9 bases from J, with 7 bases in between.

The chain employs TRBV7-9 and TRBJ1-1; no clear D. Trimming shortened V by 5 bases and J by 4 bases, and 14 bases separated the two germline ends. The CDR3 has 14 amino acids. From germline, CDR1 is SEHNR and CDR2 FQNEAQ (reference sequence). CDR3: CASSLSLGSTEAFF. The CDR3 DNA follows: TGTGCCAGCAGCCTCTCTTTGGGGAGCACTGAAGCTTTCTTT.

V gene TRBV6-1 combines with J gene TRBJ2-1; 12 bases are a match to TRBD2. V shed 8 bases, J shed 5 bases, and the junction held 7 bases outside the gene matches. CDR3 size: 15 residues. Germline V gene sequence: CDR1 MNHNS, CDR2 SASEGT. DNA for the CDR3: TGTGCCAGCCGAAAGGGACTAGCGGGCAACAATGAGCAGTTCTTC. This encodes CASRKGLAGNNEQFF.

CDR3 coding DNA: TGCGCCAGCAGCTCGGGACAGGGGGTCACAGATACGCAGTATTTT. Its translation is CASSSGQGVTDTQYF. V and J are TRBV10-2 and TRBJ2-3; TRBD1 aligns across 11 bases. Germline trimming cut 6 bases from V and 2 bases from J; bases unmatched to any gene: 4. This CDR3 has 15 amino acids. In germline, CDR1 is WSHSY, CDR2 SAAADI.

V and J are TRBV5-4 and TRBJ2-5, with D maybe TRBD2 (5 bases). CDR1 is SGHNT and CDR2 is YYREEE in the germline V gene (reference sequence). Trimming took 0 bases from V and 5 from J, leaving 14 bases between them. The CDR3 contains 15 residues. The CDR3 is CASSLVRGFRETQYF. The CDR3 bases are TGTGCCAGCAGCTTGGTTCGGGGTTTTAGGGAGACCCAGTACTTC.

This rearrangement joins TRBV5-6 to TRBJ1-6; the D gene is possibly TRBD1 (6 bases). Trimming shortened V by 4 bases and J by 11 bases, and 22 bases separated the two germline ends. The CDR3 contains 16 residues. Germline V CDR1 and CDR2: SGHDT, YYEEEE. CDR3 nucleotides: TGTGCCAGCAGCCCGTGGGGGGGGGCGGTGGTAGCACCCCTCCACTTT. Protein: CASSPWGGAVVAPLHF. Full variable domain (remainder filled in from reference TRBV5-6 and TRBJ1-6): DAGVTQSPTHLIKTRGQQVTLRCSPKSGHDTVSWYQQALGQGPQFIFQYYEEEERQRGNFPDRFSGHQFPNYSSELNVNALLLGDSALYLCASSPWGGAVVAPLHFGNGTRLTVT.

V gene TRBV4-1 combines with J gene TRBJ2-5; no firm D call. Trimming removed 3 bases at V and 5 bases at J, with 19 bases between. Germline lookup yields CDR1 MGHRA and CDR2 YSYEKL. CDR3 length equals 16 residues. The CDR3 nucleotides read TGCGCCAGCAGCCACCCCCAAGGTGGGGTCGGGGAGACCCAGTACTTC. It is translated as CASSHPQGGVGETQYF.

This rearrangement joins TRBV5-6 to TRBJ2-7, with D unresolved. V was clipped by 2 bases and J by 3 bases, with 12 bases between them. CDR3 length equals 14 residues. In germline, CDR1 is SGHDT, CDR2 YYEEEE. CDR3 nucleotide sequence: TGTGCCAGCAGCTTTTATAGCACCTTCTACGAGCAGTACTTC. This translates into CASSFYSTFYEQYF.

This clone was recorded a few times. The chain links TRBV5-1 to TRBJ1-5; D might be TRBD1 (5 bases). Deletions cut 4 bases from V and 1 base from J, with 12 bases between. The CDR3 is 15 residues long. The germline CDR1 and CDR2 sequences are SGHRS and YFSETQ. Here the CDR3 DNA reads TGCGCCAGCAGCCCGGCTGGGGGGAGCAATCAGCCCCAGCATTTT. Protein: CASSPAGGSNQPQHF.

This clone was picked up a small number of times. V and J are TRBV19 and TRBJ1-5, with D perhaps TRBD1 (5 bases). The CDR3 extends over 15 amino acids. Trimming pared 7 bases from V and 2 bases from J, leaving 15 bases between. The germline V gene has CDR1 LNHDA and CDR2 SQIVND (reference sequence). The CDR3 region has the DNA TGTGCCAGTAAGGGGTCGGGACTCGGCAATCAGCCCCAGCATTTT. Its protein product is CASKGSGLGNQPQHF.

This clone was observed a few times. The chain links TRBV5-1 to TRBJ1-2; D unclear. The ends were cut back, 3 bases at V and 3 bases at J, with 15 bases in the middle. The germline gives CDR1 SGHRS, CDR2 YFSETQ. The length of the CDR3 is 15 residues. CDR3 sequence (DNA): TGCGCCAGCAGCTCGGACGGACTTAGAGACTATGGCTACACCTTC. Amino acids: CASSSDGLRDYGYTF.

The chain combines TRBV5-1 with TRBJ2-3; tentatively, D is TRBD2 (6 bases). V was cut by 0 bases and J by 6 bases, with 11 bases left in between. Germline V gene lookup returns CDR1 SGHRS and CDR2 YFSETQ. The CDR3 loop spans 14 amino acids. Written as DNA, the CDR3 is TGCGCCAGCAGCTTGGAGAGGGGAGGTGATACGCAGTATTTT. It yields the protein CASSLERGGDTQYF.

The chain is built from TRBV4-1 and TRBJ1-2; maybe TRBD1 (5 bases). With 0 bases removed from V and 4 bases from J, the gap between germline ends came to 15 bases. Germline V gives CDR1 MGHRA, CDR2 YSYEKL. The CDR3 has 16 residues. The CDR3 nucleotides are TGCGCCAGCAGCCAAGAAAAGGGACGGGGTCCCTATGGCTACACCTTC. It specifies CASSQEKGRGPYGYTF.

This clone turned up a few times. The same CDR3 also results from other DNA sequences found in this sample. V is TRBV9 and J is TRBJ1-2, with TRBD1 as a possible D gene (5 bases). V shed 2 bases and J shed 5 bases, with 7 bases lying between them. The CDR3 runs 12 residues. Germline CDR1 SGDLS, CDR2 YYNGEE. In DNA, the CDR3 is TGTGCCAGCAGCGTTGGGGGGTATGGCTACACCTTC. Translation: CASSVGGYGYTF. The variable domain in full, with the rest retrieved from reference TRBV9 and TRBJ1-2, is DSGVTQTPKHLITATGQRVTLRCSPRSGDLSVYWYQQSLDQGLQFLIQYYNGEERAKGNILERFSAQQFPDLHSELNLSSLELGDSALYFCASSVGGYGYTFGSGTRLTVV.

The V and J genes are TRBV30 and TRBJ2-1; 11 bases match TRBD2. The CDR3 sequence is 16 residues long. V lost 1 base and J lost 2; bases outside the gene matches: 4. The germline V gene has CDR1 GTSNPN and CDR2 SVGIG (reference sequence). The CDR3 sequence is CAWSAQLAGAYNEQFF. The CDR3 DNA follows: TGTGCCTGGAGTGCCCAACTAGCGGGGGCCTACAATGAGCAGTTCTTC.